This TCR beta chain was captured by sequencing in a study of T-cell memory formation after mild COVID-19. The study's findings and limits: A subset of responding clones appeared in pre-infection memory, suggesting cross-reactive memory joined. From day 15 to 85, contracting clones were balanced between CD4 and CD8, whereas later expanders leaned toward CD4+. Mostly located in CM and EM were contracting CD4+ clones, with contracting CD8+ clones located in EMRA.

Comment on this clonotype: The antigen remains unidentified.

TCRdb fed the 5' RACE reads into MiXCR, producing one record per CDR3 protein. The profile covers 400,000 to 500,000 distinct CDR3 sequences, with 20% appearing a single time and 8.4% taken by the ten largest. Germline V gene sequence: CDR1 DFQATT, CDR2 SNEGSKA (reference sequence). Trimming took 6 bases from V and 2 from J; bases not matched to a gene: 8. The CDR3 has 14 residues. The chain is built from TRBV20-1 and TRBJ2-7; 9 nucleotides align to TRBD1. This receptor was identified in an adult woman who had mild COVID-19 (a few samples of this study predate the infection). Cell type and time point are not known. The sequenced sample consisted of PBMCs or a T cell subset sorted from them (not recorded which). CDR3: CSATTGGTPYEQYF. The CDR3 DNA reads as TGCAGTGCGACAACAGGGGGCACCCCCTACGAGCAGTACTTC.